This entry features one TCR beta chain sequence. The antigen is undetermined. The sample comes from a study of radiation and T cells in renal cell carcinoma. The V and J ends lost 6 bases and 2 bases respectively, with 14 bases between them. In germline, CDR1 is KGHSH, CDR2 LQKENI. CDR3 size: 15 residues. As for time point: baseline pretreatment blood. Treatment here: 15 Gy SBRT to primary tumor, nephrectomy 4 weeks later. Data came from immunoSEQ multiplex PCR; TCRdb stores just in-frame clones and leaves some out. The data hold under 25,000 clones, with around 80% observed a single time. Study-level findings and limits: Top tumor clonotypes rose in blood 2 weeks post-radiation, then contracted.

The V call is TRBV18, the J call TRBJ1-5, with D uncertain. The sequencing used blood, collected from a patient whose treatment included radiotherapy and nephrectomy. This receptor was obtained from a man aged 60 to 69 with renal cell carcinoma. The CDR3 nucleotides are TGTGCCAGCTCTTCGGCGTCTGGTGGCAATCAGCCCCAGCATTTT. As protein: CASSSASGGNQPQHF.